These 29 T cell receptor beta chains were sequenced from one sample in a study of response to subunit inactivated influenza vaccine. TCRdb re-called the RT-PCR reads with MiXCR, one entry per CDR3 protein. The profile shows about 780,000 distinct CDR3 sequences, approximately 17% of them singletons. This specimen was PBMCs from blood, taken around 5 days after vaccination. These receptor sequences come from a man aged 45-60 years who received an inactivated influenza vaccine.

This clonotype was observed a few times. The chain uses TRBV10-3 and TRBJ2-3; tentatively, D is TRBD1 or TRBD2 (6 bases each). Germline V gene sequence: CDR1 ENHRY, CDR2 SYGVKD. The CDR3 has 15 residues. Trimming stripped 4 bases from V and 3 bases from J, with 14 bases between. The CDR3 DNA follows: TGTGCCATCAGTGCTACGGGGGCGCAAACAGATACGCAGTATTTT. Protein: CAISATGAQTDTQYF.

This clonotype appeared a few times. The chain is built from TRBV20-1 and TRBJ1-6, with D hard to call. CDR1 and CDR2 from the germline V gene are DFQATT and SNEGSKA (reference sequence). The CDR3 is 13 residues long. Deletions cut 2 bases from V and 4 bases from J, with 6 bases between. CDR3 sequence (DNA): TGCAGTGCTAGAAAAGAGTATAATTCACCCCTCCACTTT. Its protein product is CSARKEYNSPLHF.

This clonotype was found many times. The chain recombines TRBV9 with TRBJ2-1; tentative D call: TRBD1 (6 bases). Trimming took off 4 bases at V and 4 bases at J, with 18 bases between the two ends. The CDR3 runs 16 residues. The germline V gene encodes CDR1 SGDLS and CDR2 YYNGEE. CDR3 nucleotide sequence: TGTGCCAGCAGCCTAGGCCCAGGGGTAGAATACAATGAGCAGTTCTTC. Translated, it gives CASSLGPGVEYNEQFF.

The chain joins TRBV5-1 to TRBJ2-7; D is uncertain. Germline V gene lookup returns CDR1 SGHRS and CDR2 YFSETQ. Trimming took 6 bases from V and 0 from J, leaving 10 bases between them. The CDR3 consists of 13 residues. CDR3: CASKPLGSYEQYF. For the CDR3, the DNA is TGCGCCAGCAAGCCCCTGGGCTCCTACGAGCAGTACTTC.

V gene TRBV10-3 combines with J gene TRBJ2-5; D could derive from TRBD1 or TRBD2 (5 bases each). With 3 bases removed from V and 0 bases from J, the gap between germline ends came to 14 bases. Germline values: CDR1 ENHRY, CDR2 SYGVKD. This CDR3 region has 16 residues. The CDR3 loop is CAISELGVAYQETQYF. The CDR3 DNA reads TGTGCCATCAGTGAATTGGGGGTGGCCTACCAAGAGACCCAGTACTTC.

This sequence joins TRBV11-2 and TRBJ2-7; TRBD1 matches at 9 bases. Germline trimming cut 5 bases from V and 12 bases from J; bases unmatched to any gene: 11. Germline V lookup: CDR1 SGHAT, CDR2 FQNNGV. The CDR3 consists of 13 residues. The CDR3, as DNA: TGTGCCAGCAGCCCGGGACAGGGCACCCGGTGGTACTTC. Translation: CASSPGQGTRWYF.

In the case of this clonotype: Since the CDR3 does not end with the conserved phenylalanine or tryptophan, this likely comes from a read error. This chain's CDR3 is CASNMGSVRETQYS. CDR3 nucleotides: TGTGCCAGCAACATGGGGTCTGTGAGGGAGACCCAGTACTCC. This rearrangement joins TRBV7-9 to TRBJ2-5; no clear D. CDR3 length: 14 amino acids. Trimming removed 7 bases from V and 5 bases from J, with 17 bases in between. Germline V gives CDR1 SEHNR, CDR2 FQNEAQ (reference sequence).

This clonotype was counted between two and nine times. The rearrangement uses TRBV18 and TRBJ2-7, with D tentatively TRBD1 or TRBD2 (5 bases each). Trimming removed 2 bases at V and 4 bases at J, with 15 bases between. The CDR3 length is 15 residues. CDR1 is KGHSH, CDR2 LQKENI, per germline. DNA for the CDR3: TGTGCCAGCTCACCATTACCGACGGGGACGTACGAGCAGTACTTC. Its protein is CASSPLPTGTYEQYF. Variable domain in full (rest from reference TRBV18 and TRBJ2-7): NAGVMQNPRHLVRRRGQEARLRCSPMKGHSHVYWYRQLPEEGLKFMVYLQKENIIDESGMPKERFSAEFPKEGPSILRIQQVVRGDSAAYFCASSPLPTGTYEQYFGPGTRLTVT.

This clonotype was counted a few times. This chain connects TRBV10-2 to TRBJ1-6; TRBD1 agrees at 11 bases. The CDR3 runs 15 residues. With 5 bases clipped from V and 10 bases from J, the junction kept 7 bases outside the gene matches. Germline assignment: CDR1 WSHSY and CDR2 SAAADI. The CDR3 protein is CASSHRDRGRSPLHF. The CDR3 DNA is TGCGCCAGCAGTCACCGGGACAGGGGGAGATCACCCCTCCACTTT.

V gene TRBV20-1 combines with J gene TRBJ2-1, with 7 positions matching TRBD2. Germline loops: CDR1 DFQATT, CDR2 SNEGSKA (reference sequence). The CDR3 extends over 14 amino acids. Trimming removed 3 bases from V and 3 bases from J; junction bases left unmatched: 5. The CDR3 DNA reads as TGCAGTGCTAGGACTAGCATGCGCTACAATGAGCAGTTCTTC. Translated, it gives CSARTSMRYNEQFF.

The chain combines TRBV6-1 with TRBJ1-1; the D gene is possibly TRBD1 (5 bases). Trimming removed 2 bases from V and 3 bases from J, with 10 bases in between. The CDR3 contains 14 residues. Germline loops: CDR1 MNHNS, CDR2 SASEGT. CDR3 DNA: TGTGCCAGCAGTGAACAGGGCTTGGACACTGAAGCTTTCTTT. Residues: CASSEQGLDTEAFF.

The V call is TRBV5-1, the J call TRBJ2-7; 9 nucleotides match TRBD1. Germline-derived CDR1 and CDR2 are SGHRS and YFSETQ. The junction had 5 bases not matched to a gene; V was cut back by 5 bases and J by 5 bases. CDR3 length: 13 residues. The chain's CDR3 is CASRDRGYDEQYF. For the CDR3, the DNA is TGCGCCAGCAGGGACAGGGGCTACGACGAGCAGTACTTC.

V gene TRBV10-3 combines with J gene TRBJ2-5; weak D call: TRBD2 (6 bases). Germline V gene lookup returns CDR1 ENHRY and CDR2 SYGVKD. The CDR3 sequence is 15 residues long. The germline V and J ends were trimmed by 1 base and 5 bases, with 14 bases remaining between them. CDR3 residues: CAISELPGRGETQYF. As DNA, the CDR3 is TGTGCCATCAGTGAGTTACCTGGACGGGGGGAGACCCAGTACTTC.

The J gene is TRBJ2-7, the V gene TRBV28; possibly TRBD2 for D (6 bases). V was trimmed by 6 bases and J by 8 bases, leaving 14 bases between them. The CDR3 length is 12 residues. The V gene's germline CDR1 is MDHEN and CDR2 SYDVKM. DNA for the CDR3: TGTGCCAGCAGCCCCAATGGGGGGAAGCAGTACTTC. Translation gives CASSPNGGKQYF. The full variable domain, with the rest looked up from reference TRBV28 and TRBJ2-7, is DVKVTQSSRYLVKRTGEKVFLECVQDMDHENMFWYRQDPGLGLRLIYFSYDVKMKEKGDIPEGYSVSREKKERFSLILESASTNQTSMYLCASSPNGGKQYFGPGTRLTVT.

This clonotype was seen only a few times. J is TRBJ2-1 and V is TRBV29-1; perhaps D is TRBD1 or TRBD2 (5 bases each). The CDR3 is 12 residues long. Germline CDR1 is SQVTM and CDR2 is ANQGSEA. The V end lost 0 bases, the J end lost 9 bases, and 9 bases lay between the germline ends. The CDR3 spells CSVEEGVGEQFF. The DNA of the CDR3 is TGCAGCGTTGAAGAGGGGGTAGGTGAGCAGTTCTTC.

The table lists this clonotype with a few counts. The V and J genes are TRBV6-1 and TRBJ2-7; 9 nucleotides match TRBD2. With 8 bases clipped from V and 4 bases from J, the junction kept 9 bases outside the gene matches. The CDR3 sequence is 14 residues long. Germline loops: CDR1 MNHNS, CDR2 SASEGT. CDR3 nucleotide sequence: TGTGCCAGCTCACTAGCGGGCAGCCTATACGAGCAGTACTTC. Residues: CASSLAGSLYEQYF.

This clonotype appeared a single time. The V and J genes are TRBV4-3 and TRBJ2-1, with 9 positions matching TRBD1. The ends lost 1 base at V and 8 bases at J; junction bases unmatched: 15. The CDR3 totals 18 residues. CDR1 LGHNA and CDR2 YSLEER come from the germline V gene. The CDR3 DNA reads TGCGCCAGCAGCCAAGTTGTATTGGTCGGGACAGGGTTGCATGAGCAGTTCTTC. It translates to CASSQVVLVGTGLHEQFF.

In its sample, this clonotype was seen many times. The V gene is TRBV7-6, the J gene TRBJ2-2; 8 nucleotides line up with TRBD2. Germline values: CDR1 SGHVS, CDR2 FNYEAQ. J was trimmed by 3 bases and V by 3 bases; bases with no gene match: 18. The CDR3 loop spans 20 amino acids. In nucleotides, the CDR3 is TGTGCCAGCAGCTTGTTTACCACCGGGGGGGGATCCTCTTACACCGGGGAGCTGTTTTTT. It is translated as CASSLFTTGGGSSYTGELFF.

This clonotype has more than one count but fewer than ten. This chain joins TRBV5-1 and TRBJ2-5; D perhaps matches TRBD2 (5 bases). Germline CDR1 reads SGHRS; CDR2 reads YFSETQ. The CDR3 is 15 residues long. Deletions cut 1 base from V and 5 bases from J, with 15 bases between. CDR3: CASSLSLRVKETQYF. The CDR3 DNA reads TGCGCCAGCAGCTTGAGTTTGAGGGTGAAGGAGACCCAGTACTTC.

The table lists this clonotype with many counts. The chain is built from TRBV20-1 and TRBJ2-7; perhaps D is TRBD1 or TRBD2 (5 bases each). The germline gives CDR1 DFQATT, CDR2 SNEGSKA (reference sequence). CDR3 size: 15 residues. Trimming left V 6 bases short and J 2 bases short, with 20 bases between. This chain's CDR3 is CSAASGQRSPYEQYF. The CDR3 bases are TGCAGTGCAGCCTCGGGGCAGCGATCTCCCTACGAGCAGTACTTC.

This clonotype was found a few times. The CDR3 bases are TGCAGCGCACCTCTATGGGGGGTCGAGCAGTACTTC. Translated, it gives CSAPLWGVEQYF. V gene TRBV20-1 combines with J gene TRBJ2-7; D may be TRBD2 (6 bases). The germline V gene has CDR1 DFQATT and CDR2 SNEGSKA (reference sequence). The CDR3 runs 12 residues.

This clonotype was counted between two and nine times. V and J are TRBV5-1 and TRBJ1-1, with D unclear. The CDR3 covers 13 residues. Trimming cost V 0 bases and J 10 bases, with 13 bases left between them. Germline V lookup: CDR1 SGHRS, CDR2 YFSETQ. CDR3 nucleotide sequence: TGCGCCAGCAGCTTGGGGGCCGAGGAGGGAGCTTTCTTT. Translated: CASSLGAEEGAFF.

The chain joins TRBV27 to TRBJ1-1; a possible D gene is TRBD1 (5 bases). Germline assignment: CDR1 MNHEY and CDR2 SMNVEV (reference sequence). This CDR3 is built from 14 residues. Between the trimmed V and J ends, which lost 5 bases and 7 bases, there was a span of 17 bases. The CDR3 here is CASSESGRLGEAFF. In nucleotides, the CDR3 is TGTGCCAGCAGTGAATCGGGACGGTTAGGTGAAGCTTTCTTT.

This chain joins TRBV5-5 and TRBJ2-1; D is unclear. Germline CDR1 and CDR2: SGHKS and YYEKEE (reference sequence). Trimming left V 3 bases short and J 3 bases short, with 10 bases between. This CDR3 is built from 14 residues. The CDR3 DNA sequence: TGTGCCAGCAGCTCGGCTCAGATCTACAATGAGCAGTTCTTC. It is translated as CASSSAQIYNEQFF. Full variable domain (missing parts from reference TRBV5-5 and TRBJ2-1): DAGVTQSPTHLIKTRGQQVTLRCSPISGHKSVSWYQQVLGQGPQFIFQYYEKEERGRGNFPDRFSARQFPNYSSELNVNALLLGDSALYLCASSSAQIYNEQFFGPGTRLTVL.

The V call is TRBV6-5, the J call TRBJ2-5; 7 bases agree with TRBD1. J gave up 5 bases and V 2 bases, and 8 bases lay outside the gene matches. The CDR3 runs 15 residues. Germline assignment: CDR1 MNHEY and CDR2 SVGAGI. The CDR3 is CASSYRDSRKETQYF. The CDR3, as DNA: TGTGCCAGCAGTTACCGGGACAGCCGGAAGGAGACCCAGTACTTC.

In its sample, this clonotype was seen a few times. This rearrangement joins TRBV4-1 to TRBJ2-3; D unresolved. Trimming took 1 base from V and 2 from J, leaving 13 bases between them. Germline values: CDR1 MGHRA, CDR2 YSYEKL. The CDR3 is 16 residues long. The CDR3 bases are TGCGCCAGCAGCCAAGTTTATGGATTGCCCACAGATACGCAGTATTTT. It encodes CASSQVYGLPTDTQYF.

The chain combines TRBV20-1 with TRBJ2-5; D may be TRBD2 (6 bases). Germline-derived CDR1 and CDR2 are DFQATT and SNEGSKA (reference sequence). Between the trimmed V and J ends, which lost 3 bases and 4 bases, there was a span of 15 bases. CDR3 length equals 14 residues. The CDR3 bases are TGCAGTGCTAGTCCGGGGGACGTTTCAGAGACCCAGTACTTC. Its translation: CSASPGDVSETQYF.

This clonotype showed up just a few times. The chain combines TRBV12-3 or TRBV12-4 with TRBJ2-7; D remains ambiguous. The CDR3 loop spans 13 amino acids. The V and J ends lost 2 bases and 7 bases respectively, with 12 bases between them. The CDR3, as DNA: TGTGCCAGCAGTTTACTAGTCCTACGGGAGCAGTACTTC. This gives the protein CASSLLVLREQYF.

This clonotype came up a few times. The V call is TRBV6-5, the J call TRBJ2-5; possible D gene TRBD2, 6 bases. The CDR3 sequence is 18 residues long. CDR1 and CDR2 (germline): MNHEY, SVGAGI. V shed 2 bases and J shed 2 bases, with 21 bases lying between them. CDR3 in amino acids: CASSYPGIGEDSQETQYF. DNA of the CDR3: TGTGCCAGCAGTTACCCAGGAATAGGGGAGGACTCGCAAGAGACCCAGTACTTC.